The rows below give T cell receptor beta chains drawn from one sample of a study of OX40 agonist ivuxolimab in advanced cancers. Repertoires were generated with immunoSEQ multiplex PCR, while TCRdb's copy carries only in-frame clones and drops some. This sample yields around 140,000 clones, of which about 93% are seen a single time; under 1.3% belongs to the top ten. The sequencing here drew on CD4+ or CD8+ T cells sorted from blood, taken in a trial of the OX40 agonist ivuxolimab. Source of these receptors: an adult with an advanced solid tumor such as melanoma, head and neck, liver or kidney cancer. Each CDR3 is given with its conserved first and last residue. D genes are given only for firm matches. Clone sizes are given selectively: once, few, many, or a class where the clone is expanded.

v_call: TRBV6-4; j_call: TRBJ2-1; d_call: .; clone_size: .; cdr3_aa: CASSDPIWGTQFF; cdr3_nt: TGTGCCAGCAGTGACCCTATCTGGGGGACCCAGTTCTTC
v_call: TRBV6-1; j_call: TRBJ2-2; d_call: .; clone_size: .; cdr3_aa: CATRGLPNTGELFF; cdr3_nt: TGTGCCACGCGGGGGCTACCTAACACCGGGGAGCTGTTTTTT
v_call: TRBV5-1; j_call: TRBJ2-7; d_call: .; clone_size: .; cdr3_aa: CASSAGTRSSYEQYF; cdr3_nt: TGCGCCAGCAGCGCCGGGACGCGTAGCTCCTACGAGCAGTACTTC
v_call: TRBV5-1; j_call: TRBJ2-3; d_call: .; clone_size: .; cdr3_aa: CASSGGLRQGGTDTQYF; cdr3_nt: TGCGCCAGCAGCGGGGGACTTAGACAGGGAGGCACAGATACGCAGTATTTT
v_call: TRBV9; j_call: TRBJ1-2; d_call: .; clone_size: .; cdr3_aa: CASSDGRQPLPYGYTF; cdr3_nt: TGTGCCAGCAGCGACGGAAGGCAGCCCCTTCCCTATGGCTACACCTTC
v_call: TRBV27; j_call: TRBJ2-1; d_call: .; clone_size: .; cdr3_aa: CASTKNREYNEQFF; cdr3_nt: TGTGCCAGCACCAAGAACAGGGAGTACAATGAGCAGTTCTTC
v_call: TRBV18; j_call: TRBJ1-1; d_call: .; clone_size: .; cdr3_aa: CASSQQGGTEAFF; cdr3_nt: TGTGCCAGCTCACAACAGGGCGGCACTGAAGCTTTCTTT
v_call: TRBV9; j_call: TRBJ1-1; d_call: .; clone_size: .; cdr3_aa: CASSVTGMFTEAFF; cdr3_nt: TGTGCCAGCAGCGTAACAGGGATGTTCACTGAAGCTTTCTTT
v_call: TRBV7-8; j_call: TRBJ1-5; d_call: TRBD1; clone_size: once; cdr3_aa: CASLGQAGQPQHF; cdr3_nt: TGTGCCAGCCTGGGACAGGCGGGTCAGCCCCAGCATTTT
v_call: TRBV6-5; j_call: TRBJ1-2; d_call: .; clone_size: .; cdr3_aa: CASSYSTSVNYGYTF; cdr3_nt: TGTGCCAGCAGTTACTCGACATCGGTTAACTATGGCTACACCTTC
v_call: TRBV18; j_call: TRBJ2-2; d_call: TRBD1; clone_size: .; cdr3_aa: CASSPPGSTGRTGELFF; cdr3_nt: TGTGCCAGCTCACCACCGGGGTCGACAGGGCGGACCGGGGAGCTGTTTTTT